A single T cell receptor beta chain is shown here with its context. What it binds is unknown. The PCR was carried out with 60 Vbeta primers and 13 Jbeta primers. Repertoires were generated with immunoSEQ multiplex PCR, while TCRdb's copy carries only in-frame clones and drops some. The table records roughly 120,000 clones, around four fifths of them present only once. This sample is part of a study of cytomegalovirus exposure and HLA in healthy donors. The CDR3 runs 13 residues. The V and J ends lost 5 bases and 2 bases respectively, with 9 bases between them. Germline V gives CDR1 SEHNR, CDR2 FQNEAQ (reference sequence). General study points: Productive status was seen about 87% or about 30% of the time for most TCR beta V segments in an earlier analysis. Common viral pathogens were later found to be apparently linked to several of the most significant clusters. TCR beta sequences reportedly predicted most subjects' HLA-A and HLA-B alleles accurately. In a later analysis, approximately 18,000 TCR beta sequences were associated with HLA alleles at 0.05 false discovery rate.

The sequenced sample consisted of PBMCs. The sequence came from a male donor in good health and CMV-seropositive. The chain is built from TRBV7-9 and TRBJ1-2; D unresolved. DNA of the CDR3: TGTGCCAGCAGCCAAGTTCAGAACTATGGCTACACCTTC. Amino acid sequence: CASSQVQNYGYTF.